The clone carrying this T cell receptor (beta chain) was detected only a few times. Assay used: immunoSEQ multiplex PCR; TCRdb lists only in-frame clones, some missing. The sample consists of roughly 360,000 clones, about 89% of them appearing once. The data derive from a study of blood T cell repertoires in COVID-19. Study summary: Acute and convalescent COVID-19 specimens originated in the United States, Italy and Spain.

The V end lost 4 bases, the J end lost 0 bases, and 19 bases lay between the germline ends. The CDR3 consists of 17 residues. CDR1 MGHRA and CDR2 YSYEKL come from the germline V gene. This chain links TRBV4-1 with TRBJ2-7, with D possibly TRBD2 on 5 matching bases. The sequenced sample was PBMCs or T cells enriched from blood (not recorded which). The sequence derives from a man aged 25-40 years who had recovered from COVID-19. CDR3 coding DNA: TGCGCCAGCAGCCGAGGAGGAGGCGGTGGGATCTCCTACGAGCAGTACTTC. It translates to CASSRGGGGGISYEQYF.